The 17 T cell receptor beta chains reported below all come from one sample, sequenced in a study of spatial heterogeneity in lung cancer. As for time point: sample taken at primary tumor resection. TCRdb reprocessed the 5' RACE reads via MiXCR and lists one record per CDR3 protein. The sample holds some 20,000 distinct CDR3 sequences; 6% to 7.5% are singletons and the top ten take around a fifth. Study-level points and caveats: The number of expanded tumor alpha and beta chains correlated with mutation number.

These receptors' targets are unknown. The material sequenced was lung tumor tissue, taken at surgery. The source of these receptors is a female donor with early-stage non-small cell lung cancer.

Details on this clonotype: It may be a read error: a sequence one base away is much more abundant. V usage is TRBV30 and J usage is TRBJ1-5, with no clear D. Germline assignment: CDR1 GTSNPN and CDR2 SVGIG (reference sequence). This CDR3 comprises 14 residues. CDR3 DNA: TGTGCCTGCAGTGAAGGGAATAGCAATCAGCCCCAGCATTTT. Its translation is CACSEGNSNQPQHF.

The chain links TRBV2 to TRBJ2-6; D ambiguous. Trimming took 5 bases from V and 2 from J, leaving 7 bases between them. The V gene's germline CDR1 is SNHLY and CDR2 FYNNEI. The CDR3 totals 14 residues. CDR3 sequence: CASSKGTGANVLTF. CDR3 nucleotides: TGTGCCAGCAGTAAGGGAACTGGGGCCAACGTCCTGACTTTC.

This clonotype is medium-sized. The rearrangement uses TRBV14 and TRBJ2-1, with 11 bases lining up with TRBD2. Losses at the gene ends were 2 bases for V and 6 bases for J; bases not matched to a gene: 6. The V gene's germline CDR1 is SGHDN and CDR2 FVKESK. The CDR3 loop spans 16 amino acids. CDR3 protein: CASSQNSGGASNEQFF. DNA of the CDR3: TGTGCCAGCAGCCAAAATAGCGGGGGGGCCTCCAATGAGCAGTTCTTC.

By sample share, this clonotype is medium-sized. The rearrangement joins TRBV7-2 to TRBJ2-3; D is unresolved. The length of the CDR3 is 14 residues. The V end was cut by 5 bases, the J end by 4 bases, with 13 bases between. Germline V CDR1 and CDR2: SGHTA, FQGNSA. As DNA, the CDR3 is TGTGCCAGCAGCCAGAACAGAGTCCCAGATACGCAGTATTTT. Translating it yields CASSQNRVPDTQYF.

This chain joins TRBV6-5 and TRBJ1-2; D might be TRBD1 (5 bases). This CDR3 has 12 amino acids. V was clipped by 6 bases and J by 2 bases, with 7 bases between them. CDR1 and CDR2 from the germline V gene are MNHEY and SVGAGI. The CDR3 nucleotides read TGTGCCAGCAGAACAGGAAACTATGGCTACACCTTC. Encoded protein: CASRTGNYGYTF.

This clonotype has at least ten counts. The chain links TRBV12-3 or TRBV12-4 to TRBJ2-3; tentatively, D is TRBD2 (7 bases). The CDR3 is 14 residues long. The ends were cut back, 0 bases at V and 6 bases at J, with 10 bases in the middle. The CDR3 is CASSLAGGPDTQYF. In DNA form, the CDR3 reads TGTGCCAGCAGTTTAGCGGGGGGGCCCGATACGCAGTATTTT.

The V gene is TRBV2, the J gene TRBJ1-6; 8 nucleotides align to TRBD1. Germline CDR1 reads SNHLY; CDR2 reads FYNNEI. With V trimmed by 4 bases and J by 8 bases, 10 bases remained unmatched. CDR3 length equals 16 residues. CDR3 protein: CASSAAGNRGDSPLHF. CDR3 nucleotide sequence: TGTGCCAGCAGTGCGGCGGGGAACAGGGGGGATTCACCCCTCCACTTT.

This clonotype was picked up many times. The chain has TRBV4-3 and TRBJ2-7; TRBD1 aligns across 8 bases. Germline V lookup: CDR1 LGHNA, CDR2 YSLEER. CDR3 size: 14 residues. V shed 4 bases, J shed 7 bases, and the junction held 9 bases outside the gene matches. In nucleotides, the CDR3 is TGCGCCAGCAGCCGGGACAGGCTCGCGAGGGAGCAGTACTTC. Translated, it gives CASSRDRLAREQYF.

A few counts support this clonotype. This chain joins TRBV6-1 and TRBJ2-7, with a weak D call TRBD1 (5 bases). V dropped 1 base and J dropped 2 bases, with 12 bases sitting between them. Germline assignment: CDR1 MNHNS and CDR2 SASEGT. The CDR3 has 15 residues. The CDR3 coding sequence is TGTGCCAGCAGTGAAGGGACACGTATAACCTACGAGCAGTACTTC. Its translation: CASSEGTRITYEQYF.

This clonotype appeared a few times. The gene calls are TRBV11-1 and TRBJ2-3, with D uncertain. The length of the CDR3 is 12 residues. The V gene lost 5 bases and the J gene lost 5 bases, with 8 bases spanning the gap. Germline CDR1 SGHAT, CDR2 FQDESV (reference sequence). The CDR3, as DNA: TGTGCCAGCAGCCCCAACCAAGATACGCAGTATTTT. Amino acid sequence: CASSPNQDTQYF.

Many counts were recorded for this clonotype. The chain joins TRBV20-1 to TRBJ2-3, with 14 bases identical to TRBD2. The CDR3 consists of 16 residues. The ends lost 6 bases at V and 2 bases at J; junction bases unmatched: 7. The germline V gene has CDR1 DFQATT and CDR2 SNEGSKA (reference sequence). CDR3 in amino acids: CSATGLAGEFTDTQYF. CDR3 DNA sequence: TGCAGTGCCACGGGACTAGCGGGGGAGTTCACAGATACGCAGTATTTT.

V is TRBV10-3 and J is TRBJ1-3; 9 bases are shared with TRBD1. This CDR3 region has 14 residues. Germline CDR1 ENHRY, CDR2 SYGVKD. Trimming at V came to 6 bases and at J to 8 bases, leaving 8 bases not matched to a gene. The CDR3 is CAISAGTGRDTIYF. DNA of the CDR3: TGTGCCATCAGCGCCGGGACAGGGCGGGACACCATATATTTT.

This clonotype was recorded at least ten times. The rearrangement joins TRBV7-2 to TRBJ2-7, with TRBD2 matching 10 bases. CDR1 and CDR2 (germline): SGHTA, FQGNSA. Trimming took 5 bases from V and 5 from J; bases not matched to a gene: 9. This CDR3 has 15 residues. CDR3 in DNA: TGTGCCAGCAGCCCCCAAGCGGGGGGGCTGAACGAGCAGTACTTC. It specifies CASSPQAGGLNEQYF.

This clonotype showed up many times. This chain links TRBV9 with TRBJ2-3; D possibly corresponds to TRBD2 (7 bases). Trimming pared 4 bases from V and 6 bases from J, leaving 21 bases between. This CDR3 has 16 residues. CDR1 is SGDLS and CDR2 is YYNGEE in the germline V gene. CDR3 sequence: CASSPSGGGPPDTQYF. In DNA form, the CDR3 reads TGTGCCAGCAGCCCTTCTGGGGGGGGGCCTCCGGATACGCAGTATTTT. Based on the CDR3 plus reference TRBV9 and TRBJ2-3, the full variable domain is DSGVTQTPKHLITATGQRVTLRCSPRSGDLSVYWYQQSLDQGLQFLIQYYNGEERAKGNILERFSAQQFPDLHSELNLSSLELGDSALYFCASSPSGGGPPDTQYFGPGTRLTVL.

This clonotype is termed medium-sized. This chain connects TRBV7-3 to TRBJ2-1, with 12 bases that match TRBD2. Germline values: CDR1 SGHTA, CDR2 FQGTGA. Trimming removed 2 bases from V and 5 bases from J; junction bases left unmatched: 4. The CDR3 loop spans 16 amino acids. The CDR3 sequence is CASSLASGGADNEQFF. In DNA, the CDR3 is TGTGCCAGCAGCTTAGCTAGCGGGGGGGCCGACAATGAGCAGTTCTTC.

This clonotype was observed a few times. The rearrangement uses TRBV9 and TRBJ1-5; D not resolved. There are 14 residues in the CDR3. In germline, CDR1 is SGDLS, CDR2 YYNGEE. V was cut by 0 bases and J by 5 bases, with 9 bases left in between. For the CDR3, the DNA is TGTGCCAGCAGCGTAGAGAACAGTCATCAGCCCCAGCATTTT. This codes for CASSVENSHQPQHF.

At least ten counts were recorded for this clonotype. The J gene is TRBJ2-5, the V gene TRBV2, with TRBD1 matching over 10 bases. The CDR3 is made up of 14 amino acids. Germline lookup yields CDR1 SNHLY and CDR2 FYNNEI. After removal of 6 bases from V and 5 bases from J, the junction contained 6 bases not matched to a gene. CDR3 amino acids: CASRTTGGVETQYF. The CDR3 nucleotides read TGTGCCAGCAGGACGACAGGGGGCGTGGAGACCCAGTACTTC. Full variable domain (missing parts from reference TRBV2 and TRBJ2-5): EPEVTQTPSHQVTQMGQEVILRCVPISNHLYFYWYRQILGQKVEFLVSFYNNEISEKSEIFDDQFSVERPDGSNFTLKIRSTKLEDSAMYFCASRTTGGVETQYFGPGTRLLVL.